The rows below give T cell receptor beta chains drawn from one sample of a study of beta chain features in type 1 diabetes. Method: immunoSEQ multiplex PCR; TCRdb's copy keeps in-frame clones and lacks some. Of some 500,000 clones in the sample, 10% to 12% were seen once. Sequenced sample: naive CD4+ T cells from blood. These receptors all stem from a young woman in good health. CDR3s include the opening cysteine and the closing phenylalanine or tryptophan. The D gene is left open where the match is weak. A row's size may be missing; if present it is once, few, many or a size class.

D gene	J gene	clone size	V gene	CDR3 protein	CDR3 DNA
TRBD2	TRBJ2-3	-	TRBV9	CASGRAPSGGIDTQYF	TGTGCCAGCGGCCGGGCACCGAGCGGGGGCATAGATACGCAGTATTTT
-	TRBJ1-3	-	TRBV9	CASSVGRGGLSLNTIYF	TGTGCCAGCAGCGTAGGACGGGGTGGTTTGTCCCTAAACACCATATATTTT
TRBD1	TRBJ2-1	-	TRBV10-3	CAISVNVLVWDSEQFF	TGTGCCATCAGTGTTAACGTTCTCGTGTGGGACAGTGAGCAGTTCTTC
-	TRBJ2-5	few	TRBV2	CASSPGLGRTQYF	TGTGCCAGCAGCCCAGGGCTGGGGAGGACCCAGTACTTC
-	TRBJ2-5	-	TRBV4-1	CASSQGQGTTETQYF	TGCGCCAGCAGCCAAGGCCAGGGTACGACAGAGACCCAGTACTTC
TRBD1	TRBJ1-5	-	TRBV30	CAWRRTGDFQPQHF	TGTGCCTGGAGACGGACAGGGGATTTCCAGCCCCAGCATTTT
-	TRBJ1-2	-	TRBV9	CASSVGPTENYGYTF	TGTGCCAGCAGCGTAGGTCCGACAGAGAACTATGGCTACACCTTC
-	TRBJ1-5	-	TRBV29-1	CSVRQGNQPQHF	TGCAGCGTGCGACAGGGCAATCAGCCCCAGCATTTT
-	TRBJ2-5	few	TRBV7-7	CASSLVGGPGETQYF	TGTGCTAGCAGCTTAGTCGGGGGGCCAGGAGAGACCCAGTACTTC
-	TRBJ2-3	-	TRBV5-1	CASSEGGVTDTQYF	TGCGCCAGCAGCGAGGGGGGAGTCACAGATACGCAGTATTTT
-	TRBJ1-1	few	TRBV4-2	CASSRGQMNTEAFF	TGTGCCAGCAGCCGGGGCCAAATGAACACTGAAGCTTTCTTT
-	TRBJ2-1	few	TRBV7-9	CASSPRGSDRGSYNEQFF	TGTGCCAGCAGCCCCCGGGGGTCTGATCGAGGCTCCTACAATGAGCAGTTCTTC
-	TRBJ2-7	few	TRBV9	CAAAPAKQYF	TGTGCCGCAGCCCCGGCGAAGCAGTACTTC
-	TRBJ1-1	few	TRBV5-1	CASSNTGRNTEAFF	TGCGCCAGCAGCAACACAGGGAGGAACACTGAAGCTTTCTTT
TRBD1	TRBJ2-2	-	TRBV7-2	CASSGTGGGELFF	TGTGCCAGCAGCGGGACAGGAGGTGGGGAGCTGTTTTTT
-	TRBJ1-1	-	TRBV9	CASSGRTGLNTEAFF	TGTGCCAGCAGTGGAAGAACAGGGTTGAACACTGAAGCTTTCTTT
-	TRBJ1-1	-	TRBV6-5	CASSFHTEAFF	TGTGCCAGCAGTTTTCACACTGAAGCTTTCTTT
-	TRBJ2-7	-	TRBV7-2	CASSFTSYEQYF	TGTGCCAGCAGCTTTACATCCTACGAGCAGTACTTC
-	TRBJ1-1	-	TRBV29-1	CSLAPLMNTEAFF	TGCAGCCTTGCCCCCCTTATGAACACTGAAGCTTTCTTT
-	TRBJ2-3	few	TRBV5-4	CAFGGPSTDTQYF	TGTGCTTTTGGGGGACCTAGCACAGATACGCAGTATTTT
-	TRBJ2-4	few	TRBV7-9	CASSSGTKNIQYF	TGTGCCAGCAGCTCCGGGACCAAAAACATTCAGTACTTC
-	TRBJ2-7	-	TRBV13	CASSRTAAEVSYEQYF	TGTGCCAGCAGCCGCACGGCGGCTGAAGTCTCCTACGAGCAGTACTTC
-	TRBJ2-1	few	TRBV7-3	CASSLGQWNEQFF	TGTGCCAGCAGCTTAGGGCAGTGGAATGAGCAGTTCTTC
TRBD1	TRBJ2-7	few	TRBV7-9	CASSLGTGRYEQYF	TGTGCCAGCAGCTTAGGGACAGGGCGGTACGAGCAGTACTTC
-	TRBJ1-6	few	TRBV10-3	CAISVERGGSYNSPLHF	TGTGCCATCAGTGTAGAGAGAGGGGGCTCCTATAATTCACCCCTCCACTTT
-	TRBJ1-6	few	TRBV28	CASSLYKGGRHSPLHF	TGTGCCAGCAGTCTATATAAGGGAGGAAGGCATTCACCCCTCCACTTT